Listed here is a single T cell receptor beta chain. As yet, its antigen is unknown. This record belongs to a study of T cell repertoires in cytomegalovirus infection. Study background: CMV infection plus the matching HLA type was flagged by public TCR beta signatures.

The V end was cut by 8 bases, the J end by 6 bases, with 10 bases between. The CDR3 spans 12 residues. Germline CDR1 is LNHNV and CDR2 is YYDKDF (reference sequence). TCRdb reprocessed the reads via MiXCR and lists one record per CDR3 protein. The table shows 300,000 to 450,000 distinct CDR3 sequences, with 15% to 20% occurring only once. Regarding the study as a whole: In two of eight donors, the top clonotype was HLA-C-restricted CMV-specific.

V and J are TRBV15 and TRBJ1-4; weak D call: TRBD1 (5 bases). The sequenced sample consisted of PBMCs. The TCR originated in a human donor in good health (CMV status not recorded). Some clones in this sample may be carry-over from other donors' samples. The CDR3 sequence is CATGQGHEKLFF. In nucleotides, the CDR3 is TGTGCCACCGGGCAGGGCCATGAAAAACTGTTTTTT.